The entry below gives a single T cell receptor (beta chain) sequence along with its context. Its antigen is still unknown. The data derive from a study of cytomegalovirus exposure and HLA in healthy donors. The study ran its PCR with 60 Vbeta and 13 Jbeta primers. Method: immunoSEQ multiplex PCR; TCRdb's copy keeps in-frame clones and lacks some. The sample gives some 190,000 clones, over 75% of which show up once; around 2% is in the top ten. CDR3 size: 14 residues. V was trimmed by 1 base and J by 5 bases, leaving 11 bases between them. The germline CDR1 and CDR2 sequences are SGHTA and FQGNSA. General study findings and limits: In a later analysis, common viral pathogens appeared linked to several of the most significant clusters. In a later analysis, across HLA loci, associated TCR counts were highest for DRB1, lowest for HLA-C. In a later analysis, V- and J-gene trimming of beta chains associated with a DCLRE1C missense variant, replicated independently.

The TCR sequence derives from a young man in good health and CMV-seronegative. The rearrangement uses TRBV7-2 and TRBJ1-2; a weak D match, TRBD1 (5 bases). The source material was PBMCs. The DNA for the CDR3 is TGTGCCAGCAGCTTAGGGCAGGGAAGGTATGGCTACACCTTC. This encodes CASSLGQGRYGYTF.